Shown below are 24 T cell receptor beta chains from a single sample sequenced in a study of cytomegalovirus exposure and HLA in healthy donors. The PCR used 60 Vbeta and 13 Jbeta primers. Measured with immunoSEQ multiplex PCR; TCRdb has only the in-frame clones, and not every one. Of 150,000 to 200,000 clones in the sample, around 78% were seen once. The sequencing sample was made of PBMCs. These receptors originate from a woman in her forties or fifties in good health and CMV-seropositive.

This clone was seen a few times. J is TRBJ2-7 and V is TRBV6-6, with D maybe TRBD2 (6 bases). The length of the CDR3 is 15 residues. CDR1 MNHNY and CDR2 SVGAGI come from the germline V gene (reference sequence). The V end was cut by 2 bases, the J end by 0 bases, with 11 bases between. In DNA form, the CDR3 reads TGTGCCAGCAGTTACGGCGTGGGGGGCTCCTACGAGCAGTACTTC. Translated, it gives CASSYGVGGSYEQYF.

This clone has only a few counts. The rearrangement uses TRBV5-4 and TRBJ1-1; the D is unclear. The CDR3 is made up of 15 amino acids. The V end lost 1 base, the J end lost 3 bases, and 13 bases lay between the germline ends. Looked up from germline, CDR1 is SGHNT and CDR2 is YYREEE (reference sequence). CDR3: CASSLLGSGYTEAFF. The CDR3 DNA reads TGTGCCAGCAGCTTGTTAGGGAGCGGATACACTGAAGCTTTCTTT.

The CDR3 protein is CASRPGTTSTDTQYF. CDR3 nucleotides: TGTGCCAGCAGGCCCGGGACAACTAGCACAGATACGCAGTATTTT. The chain joins TRBV28 to TRBJ2-3, with TRBD1 as a possible D gene (6 bases). Germline V lookup: CDR1 MDHEN, CDR2 SYDVKM. V was clipped by 6 bases and J by 0 bases, with 13 bases between them. This CDR3 region has 15 residues.

The genes are TRBV12-5 and TRBJ2-7; 14 bases are shared with TRBD2. V shed 4 bases and J 5 bases; nucleotides not matched to a gene: 13. CDR3 length: 18 residues. The V gene's germline CDR1 is LGHNT and CDR2 FRNRAP. The DNA of the CDR3 is TGTGCTAGTGGTTCCCAGGGACTAGCGGGGGCCGGCGGCCACGAGCAGTACTTC. Its protein product is CASGSQGLAGAGGHEQYF.

Only one count was recorded for this clone. CDR3 loop: CAISESQGGSYNSPLHF. The CDR3 coding sequence is TGTGCCATCAGTGAGTCACAGGGTGGGTCCTATAATTCACCCCTCCACTTT. V usage is TRBV10-3 and J usage is TRBJ1-6, with D possibly being TRBD1 (6 bases). CDR3 size: 17 residues. CDR1 is ENHRY and CDR2 is SYGVKD in the germline V gene. Trimming cost V 0 bases and J 1 base, with 10 bases left between them.

This clone has a single count. The chain recombines TRBV23-1 with TRBJ2-7; 7 bases map to TRBD2. TRBV23-1 is an open reading frame whose function is uncertain. With 0 bases clipped from V and 0 bases from J, the junction kept 8 bases outside the gene matches. There are 17 residues in the CDR3. CDR3: CASSQSTSYCLSYEQYF. For the CDR3, the DNA is TGCGCCAGCAGTCAATCGACTAGCTACTGCCTCTCCTACGAGCAGTACTTC.

The rearrangement joins TRBV6-4 to TRBJ2-3; no firm D call. This CDR3 spans 14 amino acids. Trimming pared 0 bases from V and 13 bases from J, leaving 17 bases between. Per the germline V gene, CDR1 is MRHNA and CDR2 is SNTAGT. The CDR3 nucleotides are TGTGCCAGCAGTGACTCGAGGTCAACGGCTCCCGAGTATTTT. This codes for CASSDSRSTAPEYF.

DNA of the CDR3: TGTGCCAGCAGGCTCCCGACTAGGAGCGCAGATACGCAGTATTTT. Translating gives CASRLPTRSADTQYF. The chain joins TRBV28 to TRBJ2-3, with D perhaps TRBD2 (6 bases). The CDR3 has 15 amino acids. Germline V gene sequence: CDR1 MDHEN, CDR2 SYDVKM. V shed 6 bases and J shed 4 bases, with 17 bases lying between them.

V and J are TRBV9 and TRBJ2-7; the match to TRBD1 covers 8 bases. Germline CDR1 and CDR2: SGDLS and YYNGEE. The V segment lost 4 bases and the J segment 5 bases; nucleotides outside the gene matches: 8. The length of the CDR3 is 14 residues. CDR3 amino acids: CASSLRTGKDEQYF. DNA for the CDR3: TGTGCCAGCAGCCTACGGACAGGGAAGGACGAGCAGTACTTC.

In this sample, this clone turned up a few times. V is TRBV7-2 and J is TRBJ1-3; possibly TRBD1 for D (6 bases). The CDR3 covers 17 residues. From germline, CDR1 is SGHTA and CDR2 FQGNSA. Between the trimmed V and J ends, which lost 2 bases and 4 bases, there was a span of 18 bases. The CDR3 here is CASSLTGGGGSGNTIYF. CDR3 DNA: TGTGCCAGCAGCTTAACCGGCGGGGGCGGGTCGGGAAACACCATATATTTT.

The chain combines TRBV7-2 with TRBJ2-7; D might be TRBD1 (6 bases). The germline V gene encodes CDR1 SGHTA and CDR2 FQGNSA. This CDR3 is 13 amino acids long. The V gene lost 5 bases and the J gene lost 1 base, with 9 bases spanning the gap. CDR3 DNA: TGTGCCAGCAGCCTGGACAGATCCTACGAGCAGTACTTC. Translation: CASSLDRSYEQYF. Full variable domain (missing parts from reference TRBV7-2 and TRBJ2-7): GAGVSQSPSNKVTEKGKDVELRCDPISGHTALYWYRQSLGQGLEFLIYFQGNSAPDKSGLPSDRFSAERTGGSVSTLTIQRTQQEDSAVYLCASSLDRSYEQYFGPGTRLTVT.

This chain uses TRBV15 with TRBJ2-5; tentatively, D is TRBD1 (5 bases). The CDR3 length is 15 residues. Germline CDR1 reads LNHNV; CDR2 reads YYDKDF (reference sequence). V lost 0 bases and J 5 bases, leaving 13 bases between the germline ends. CDR3 sequence reads: CATSREGAGFETQYF. The CDR3 bases are TGTGCCACCAGCAGAGAAGGGGCAGGGTTCGAGACCCAGTACTTC.

V gene TRBV10-3 combines with J gene TRBJ1-2; D possibly corresponds to TRBD1 (6 bases). Germline CDR1 ENHRY, CDR2 SYGVKD. The CDR3 is 15 amino acids. Trimming took 3 bases from V and 3 from J, leaving 14 bases between them. The CDR3 coding sequence is TGTGCCATCAGTGAACCGGGAGGGGGGGACTATGGCTACACCTTC. The encoded protein is CAISEPGGGDYGYTF.

This clone was seen only a few times. This chain uses TRBV5-4 with TRBJ2-7; 10 bases match TRBD1. The length of the CDR3 is 14 residues. CDR1 is SGHNT, CDR2 YYREEE, per germline (reference sequence). The V segment lost 2 bases and the J segment 3 bases; nucleotides outside the gene matches: 2. The CDR3 loop is CASSFGTGDYEQYF. CDR3 sequence (DNA): TGTGCCAGCAGCTTTGGGACAGGGGACTACGAGCAGTACTTC.

The rearrangement links TRBV4-3 to TRBJ1-4; D is uncertain. CDR1 and CDR2 (germline): LGHNA, YSLEER. V lost 0 bases and J 7 bases, leaving 15 bases between the germline ends. This CDR3 is built from 16 residues. Written as DNA, the CDR3 is TGCGCCAGCAGCCAAGATTGGGCAGCGGTCGGTGAAAAACTGTTTTTT. Translating gives CASSQDWAAVGEKLFF.

The chain uses TRBV2 and TRBJ2-3, with 8 bases fitting TRBD2. This CDR3 has 17 residues. Germline V gene sequence: CDR1 SNHLY, CDR2 FYNNEI. Unmatched junction bases numbered 11, after V lost 3 bases and J lost 3 bases. The DNA for the CDR3 is TGTGCCAGCAGTGAGGGGTTAGGGGGACTAGTAACAGATACGCAGTATTTT. Residues: CASSEGLGGLVTDTQYF.

The chain combines TRBV5-1 with TRBJ1-2; TRBD1 might be the D (6 bases). The V end was cut by 5 bases, the J end by 8 bases, with 16 bases between. Germline CDR1 reads SGHRS; CDR2 reads YFSETQ. This CDR3 comprises 13 residues. The CDR3 reads CASRHRDEGGYTF. The DNA of the CDR3 is TGCGCCAGCAGGCACAGGGACGAAGGCGGCTACACCTTC.

This clone was picked up one time. Other nucleotide sequences in the sample specify the same CDR3. The rearrangement joins TRBV28 to TRBJ2-7; no clear D. The CDR3 has 15 residues. Trimming cost V 6 bases and J 3 bases, with 18 bases left between them. Germline assignment: CDR1 MDHEN and CDR2 SYDVKM. DNA of the CDR3: TGTGCCAGCAGCCCACCCCGGTATGAATACTACGAGCAGTACTTC. Its translation is CASSPPRYEYYEQYF. The variable domain in full, with the rest retrieved from reference TRBV28 and TRBJ2-7, is DVKVTQSSRYLVKRTGEKVFLECVQDMDHENMFWYRQDPGLGLRLIYFSYDVKMKEKGDIPEGYSVSREKKERFSLILESASTNQTSMYLCASSPPRYEYYEQYFGPGTRLTVT.

This chain links TRBV9 with TRBJ1-1; D remains ambiguous. Looked up from germline, CDR1 is SGDLS and CDR2 is YYNGEE. V was shortened by 4 bases and J by 0 bases, with 13 bases between the two germline ends. The CDR3 runs to 15 residues. CDR3 region: CASSPIEGLNTEAFF. The CDR3 nucleotides read TGTGCCAGCAGCCCTATTGAGGGTCTGAACACTGAAGCTTTCTTT. Filled out from reference TRBV9 and TRBJ1-1, the complete variable domain reads DSGVTQTPKHLITATGQRVTLRCSPRSGDLSVYWYQQSLDQGLQFLIQYYNGEERAKGNILERFSAQQFPDLHSELNLSSLELGDSALYFCASSPIEGLNTEAFFGQGTRLTVV.

The V gene is TRBV27, the J gene TRBJ1-6; D is possibly TRBD1 (5 bases). Germline CDR1 and CDR2: MNHEY and SMNVEV (reference sequence). This CDR3 is built from 16 residues. The V end was cut by 5 bases, the J end by 7 bases, with 18 bases between. The CDR3 region has the DNA TGTGCCAGCAGTCCCCCCCCAGGGCAGAGGAATTCACCCCTCCACTTT. The encoded protein is CASSPPPGQRNSPLHF.

This chain connects TRBV29-1 to TRBJ1-2, with D maybe TRBD1 (5 bases). The CDR3 totals 15 residues. The V gene lost 2 bases and the J gene lost 6 bases, with 19 bases spanning the gap. Germline V gives CDR1 SQVTM, CDR2 ANQGSEA. The CDR3 reads CSVERGMSNVNGYTF. The CDR3 region has the DNA TGCAGCGTTGAAAGGGGAATGTCTAATGTGAATGGCTACACCTTC.

The genes are TRBV10-1 and TRBJ1-5; 7 bases line up with TRBD1. The J segment lost 0 bases and the V segment lost 2 bases, leaving 16 bases of the junction unmatched. Per the germline V gene, CDR1 is WNHNN and CDR2 is SYGVQD (reference sequence). CDR3 length: 20 residues. In DNA form, the CDR3 reads TGCGCCAGCAGTGAGACATATGGCACGACAGGGACAAATAGCAATCAGCCCCAGCATTTT. Its protein is CASSETYGTTGTNSNQPQHF.

The chain combines TRBV2 with TRBJ1-5; unclear D gene. Germline V lookup: CDR1 SNHLY, CDR2 FYNNEI. The CDR3 has 13 amino acids. Trimming left V 3 bases short and J 6 bases short, with 9 bases between. CDR3 region: CASSDSIAQPQHF. CDR3 bases: TGTGCCAGCAGTGACTCTATAGCTCAGCCCCAGCATTTT.

The chain links TRBV19 to TRBJ1-2, with 8 bases fitting TRBD1. The V gene end was trimmed by 3 bases and the J gene end by 3 bases; junction bases not matched to a gene: 12. This CDR3 contains 17 residues. Germline V CDR1 and CDR2: LNHDA, SQIVND (reference sequence). DNA of the CDR3: TGTGCCAGTAGTATCGGACAGGGAGTATGGTATGACTATGGCTACACCTTC. Translated: CASSIGQGVWYDYGYTF.